These 9 T cell receptor beta chains originate from one sample sequenced in a study of control samples from healthy donors and cancer patients. Sequencing was performed with immunoSEQ multiplex PCR; in TCRdb, only in-frame clones are kept and a portion is missing. This sample has 100,000 to 150,000 clones, with approximately 92% found just once. The sequenced sample consisted of blood. The receptors shown here come from a woman in her 50s in good health.

This clone was seen just once. The chain combines TRBV15 with TRBJ1-1; D not resolved. The V gene lost 5 bases and the J gene lost 3 bases, with 4 bases spanning the gap. This CDR3 contains 11 residues. The V gene's germline CDR1 is LNHNV and CDR2 YYDKDF (reference sequence). The CDR3 DNA is TGTGCCACCAGCGGCTACACTGAAGCTTTCTTT. This gives the protein CATSGYTEAFF.

V and J are TRBV27 and TRBJ1-5, with D possibly TRBD1 on 5 matching bases. CDR1 and CDR2 from the germline V gene are MNHEY and SMNVEV (reference sequence). The CDR3 has 15 residues. Trimming shortened V by 3 bases and J by 4 bases, and 13 bases separated the two germline ends. CDR3 in amino acids: CASSFDRGQNQPQHF. CDR3 in DNA: TGTGCCAGCAGTTTTGATAGGGGCCAAAATCAGCCCCAGCATTTT.

The CDR3 DNA follows: TGTGCCAGCAGCTTAGCGGCTAGCGGTTACACCGGGGAGCTGTTTTTT. It encodes CASSLAASGYTGELFF. This chain uses TRBV11-1 with TRBJ2-2; 7 bases are shared with TRBD2. CDR3 length: 16 residues. Germline CDR1 and CDR2: SGHAT and FQDESV (reference sequence). J lost 3 bases, V lost 0 bases, and 4 bases had no gene match.

The chain has TRBV29-1 and TRBJ2-3; no firm D call. Germline CDR1 and CDR2: SQVTM and ANQGSEA. This CDR3 is 14 amino acids long. CDR3 coding DNA: TGCAGTGCGGCGGTTGGTGGAAACACAGATACGCAGTATTTT. The encoded protein is CSAAVGGNTDTQYF.

The J gene is TRBJ2-7, the V gene TRBV9; 9 positions agree with TRBD2. CDR1 and CDR2 (germline): SGDLS, YYNGEE. This CDR3 spans 15 amino acids. Trimming cost V 0 bases and J 2 bases; bases outside gene matches: 3. The CDR3 DNA reads as TGTGCCAGCAGCGTAGACGCGGGGGGGACCTACGAGCAGTACTTC. Translated, it gives CASSVDAGGTYEQYF.

This sequence joins TRBV27 and TRBJ1-6; D is unresolved. V was pared by 8 bases and J by 10 bases, with 12 bases between. CDR1 is MNHEY, CDR2 SMNVEV, per germline (reference sequence). The CDR3 extends over 12 amino acids. The CDR3, as DNA: TGTGCCAGCGGACTCGGGAGGTCACCCCTCCACTTT. It specifies CASGLGRSPLHF.

This rearrangement joins TRBV14 to TRBJ2-5, with D possibly being TRBD2 (6 bases). Trimming pared 4 bases from V and 5 bases from J, leaving 11 bases between. This CDR3 comprises 13 residues. Germline V gives CDR1 SGHDN, CDR2 FVKESK. CDR3 sequence: CASSPIGGETQYF. The CDR3 nucleotides are TGTGCCAGCAGCCCAATCGGAGGGGAGACCCAGTACTTC.

This chain connects TRBV19 to TRBJ1-1; 10 nucleotides line up with TRBD1. V lost 5 bases and J lost 0; bases outside the gene matches: 6. CDR3 length equals 16 residues. Germline V lookup: CDR1 LNHDA, CDR2 SQIVND (reference sequence). The CDR3 sequence: CASSPLDRGMNTEAFF. CDR3 DNA: TGTGCCAGTAGTCCATTGGACAGGGGGATGAACACTGAAGCTTTCTTT.

This rearrangement joins TRBV7-2 to TRBJ2-5; TRBD1 matches 12 bases. V dropped 3 bases and J dropped 5; count of bases not matched to a gene: 7. The CDR3 extends over 16 amino acids. Germline V gives CDR1 SGHTA, CDR2 FQGNSA. CDR3 nucleotide sequence: TGTGCCAGCAGCTTGGGACAGGGGGCAGGATGGGAGACCCAGTACTTC. Residues: CASSLGQGAGWETQYF.